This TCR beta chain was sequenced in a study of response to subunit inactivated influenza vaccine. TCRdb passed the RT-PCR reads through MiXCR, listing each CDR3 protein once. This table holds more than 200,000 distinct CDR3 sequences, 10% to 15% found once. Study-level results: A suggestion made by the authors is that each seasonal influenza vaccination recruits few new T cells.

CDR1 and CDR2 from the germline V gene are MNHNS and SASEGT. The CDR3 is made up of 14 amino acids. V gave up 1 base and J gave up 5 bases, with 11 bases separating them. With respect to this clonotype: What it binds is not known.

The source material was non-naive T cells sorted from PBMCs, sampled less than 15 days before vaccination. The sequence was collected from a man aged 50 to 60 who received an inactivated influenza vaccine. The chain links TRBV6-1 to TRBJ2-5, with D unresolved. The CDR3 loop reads CASSEGSGSETQYF. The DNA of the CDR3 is TGTGCCAGCAGTGAAGGTTCTGGGTCGGAGACCCAGTACTTC.